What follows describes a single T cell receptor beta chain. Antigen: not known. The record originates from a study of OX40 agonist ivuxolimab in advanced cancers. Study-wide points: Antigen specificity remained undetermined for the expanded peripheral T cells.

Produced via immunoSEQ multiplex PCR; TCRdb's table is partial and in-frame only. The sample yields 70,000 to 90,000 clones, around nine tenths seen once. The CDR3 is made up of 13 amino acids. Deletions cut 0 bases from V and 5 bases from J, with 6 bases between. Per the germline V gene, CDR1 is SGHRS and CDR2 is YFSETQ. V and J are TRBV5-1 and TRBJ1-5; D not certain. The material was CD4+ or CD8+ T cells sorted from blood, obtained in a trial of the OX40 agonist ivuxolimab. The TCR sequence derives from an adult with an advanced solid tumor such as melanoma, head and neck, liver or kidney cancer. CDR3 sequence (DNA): TGCGCCAGCAGCTTGGCGCCGGATCAGCCCCAGCATTTT. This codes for CASSLAPDQPQHF.